This TCR beta chain was recovered during a study of CD8 T cells in ankylosing spondylitis. The study, taken as a whole, reports: Characteristic, it appeared, of ankylosing spondylitis blood was a TCR beta motif of roughly 8 highly homologous variants. Disease-linked clones, CD8+, were relatively rare in peripheral blood.

This clonotype has only a few counts. Its antigen is unidentified. The CDR3 totals 15 residues. Trimming removed 1 base from V and 4 bases from J, with 12 bases in between. Per the germline V gene, CDR1 is MNHEY and CDR2 is SVGAGI. For TCR beta, libraries came from quantitative 5'-RACE with molecular barcodes. MiXCR was run by TCRdb on the 5' RACE reads, yielding one entry per CDR3 protein. The repertoire holds 750,000 to 850,000 distinct CDR3 sequences, approximately 10% seen once, with just over 0.5% in the top ten. The chain combines TRBV6-5 with TRBJ2-3; no clear D gene. The clonotype comes from a male donor with ankylosing spondylitis. The sample consisted of blood, either unsorted or a sorted T cell fraction (not recorded which). For the CDR3, the DNA is TGTGCCAGCAGTTACTTCCGGACGGATCCAGATACGCAGTATTTT. Translated: CASSYFRTDPDTQYF.